Listed below are T cell receptor beta chains from one sample, sequenced in a study of cytomegalovirus exposure and HLA in healthy donors. Produced via immunoSEQ multiplex PCR; TCRdb's table is partial and in-frame only. The table includes approximately 150,000 clones, around 80% detected once. Sequenced material: PBMCs. The receptor set was obtained from a woman in her thirties in good health and CMV-seropositive. Both conserved end residues are part of each CDR3. Fields, in order: D gene, clone size, V gene, J gene, CDR3 DNA, CDR3 protein. D genes are given only for firm matches. Clone size is not always given. Where it is, it says once, few, many or a class for expanded clones.

d_call: TRBD2
clone_size: .
v_call: TRBV7-8
j_call: TRBJ2-1
cdr3_nt: TGTGCCAGCAGCTCTCTGACTAGCGTAGGTTACAATGAGCAGTTCTTC
cdr3_aa: CASSSLTSVGYNEQFF

d_call: TRBD1
clone_size: .
v_call: TRBV2
j_call: TRBJ2-1
cdr3_nt: TGTGCCAGCAGTACCGACAGGGGTGGGGGGCTAGCCCAGTTCTTC
cdr3_aa: CASSTDRGGGLAQFF

d_call: .
clone_size: .
v_call: TRBV18
j_call: TRBJ1-5
cdr3_nt: TGTGCCAGCTCACTATCCTACGTCTATAGCAATCAGCCCCAGCATTTT
cdr3_aa: CASSLSYVYSNQPQHF

d_call: TRBD2
clone_size: .
v_call: TRBV13
j_call: TRBJ2-3
cdr3_nt: TGTGCCAGCAGCCAAGGGACTAGCGGGTTCACAGATACGCAGTATTTT
cdr3_aa: CASSQGTSGFTDTQYF

d_call: .
clone_size: .
v_call: TRBV4-3
j_call: TRBJ2-1
cdr3_nt: TGCGCCAGCAGCCAATTTGGCCTCCAGGAAAACCACGAGCAGTTCTTC
cdr3_aa: CASSQFGLQENHEQFF

d_call: .
clone_size: .
v_call: TRBV10-1
j_call: TRBJ2-5
cdr3_nt: TGCGCCAGCAGTGGGGGGGTAGGTGTCTCCCGAAGGGAGACCCAGTACTTC
cdr3_aa: CASSGGVGVSRRETQYF

d_call: .
clone_size: .
v_call: TRBV27
j_call: TRBJ2-7
cdr3_nt: TGTGCCAGCAGTACCCGGGTCAACCACGAGCAGTACTTC
cdr3_aa: CASSTRVNHEQYF

d_call: .
clone_size: .
v_call: TRBV2
j_call: TRBJ2-3
cdr3_nt: TGTGCCAGCAGCGGGCGGAGGGTTGAAGATACGCAGTATTTT
cdr3_aa: CASSGRRVEDTQYF

d_call: TRBD1
clone_size: .
v_call: TRBV28
j_call: TRBJ2-7
cdr3_nt: TGTGCCAGCAGGCGCGCCCCGGGACAGCGTTACGAGCAGTACTTC
cdr3_aa: CASRRAPGQRYEQYF

d_call: .
clone_size: .
v_call: TRBV18
j_call: TRBJ2-3
cdr3_nt: TGTGCCAGCTCAAGGAGGGCTACTGGGACAGATACGCAGTATTTT
cdr3_aa: CASSRRATGTDTQYF

d_call: .
clone_size: .
v_call: TRBV30
j_call: TRBJ1-2
cdr3_nt: TGTGCCTGGAGTCCACCTGTACTTAGTCGAGGCTACACCTTC
cdr3_aa: CAWSPPVLSRGYTF

d_call: .
clone_size: .
v_call: TRBV4-1
j_call: TRBJ1-4
cdr3_nt: TGCGCCAGCAGCCAAGGTGGCGGGCAGATCCTCGAAAAACTGTTTTTT
cdr3_aa: CASSQGGGQILEKLFF

d_call: TRBD2
clone_size: .
v_call: TRBV9
j_call: TRBJ2-3
cdr3_nt: TGTGCCAGCAGCGTAGATCCTAGCGGGAGTCTCACAGATACGCAGTATTTT
cdr3_aa: CASSVDPSGSLTDTQYF

d_call: TRBD1
clone_size: .
v_call: TRBV28
j_call: TRBJ2-5
cdr3_nt: TGTGCCAGCAGGTCCGGGACAGGCTCACAGACCCAGTACTTC
cdr3_aa: CASRSGTGSQTQYF

d_call: TRBD2
clone_size: few
v_call: TRBV28
j_call: TRBJ2-1
cdr3_nt: TGTGCCAGCAGTTTAAGGTGGGGGAGCTCCGGGACTAGCGCCTCCAATGAGCAGTTCTTC
cdr3_aa: CASSLRWGSSGTSASNEQFF

d_call: .
clone_size: .
v_call: TRBV30
j_call: TRBJ1-2
cdr3_nt: TGTGCCTGGAGTTGGGGGGGTGGCTACACCTTC
cdr3_aa: CAWSWGGGYTF

d_call: TRBD2
clone_size: few
v_call: TRBV6-1
j_call: TRBJ2-7
cdr3_nt: TGTGCCAGCAGGGGGACTAGAGGCGACGAGCAGTACTTC
cdr3_aa: CASRGTRGDEQYF

d_call: TRBD1
clone_size: .
v_call: TRBV23-1
j_call: TRBJ2-7
cdr3_nt: TGCGCCAGCAGTCAACCCTCCGGGGACAGACACTACGAGCAGTACTTC
cdr3_aa: CASSQPSGDRHYEQYF

d_call: .
clone_size: .
v_call: TRBV6-6
j_call: TRBJ2-2
cdr3_nt: TGTGCCAGCAGTTACTCGAAACTAGCATCTGGGGAGCTGTTTTTT
cdr3_aa: CASSYSKLASGELFF

d_call: TRBD1
clone_size: .
v_call: TRBV18
j_call: TRBJ1-5
cdr3_nt: TGTGCCAGCTCACCACGGCAGGGACAGGGACCTCAGCCCCAGCATTTT
cdr3_aa: CASSPRQGQGPQPQHF

d_call: TRBD1
clone_size: .
v_call: TRBV27
j_call: TRBJ2-3
cdr3_nt: TGTGCCAGCAGTTTTTTTATTCGGGACAGGGGCACAGATACGCAGTATTTT
cdr3_aa: CASSFFIRDRGTDTQYF

d_call: .
clone_size: .
v_call: TRBV28
j_call: TRBJ1-2
cdr3_nt: TGTGCCAGCAGCCCCCCCGACAGTAGCTATGGCTACACCTTC
cdr3_aa: CASSPPDSSYGYTF

d_call: .
clone_size: .
v_call: TRBV11-2
j_call: TRBJ1-2
cdr3_nt: TGTGCCAGCAGCTTAGGGTTGGGAGCTAACTATGGCTACACCTTC
cdr3_aa: CASSLGLGANYGYTF

d_call: TRBD2
clone_size: .
v_call: TRBV2
j_call: TRBJ2-1
cdr3_nt: TGTGCCAGCAGGGAGGGACTAGCGGGGGAGGTGGGTGAGCAGTTCTTC
cdr3_aa: CASREGLAGEVGEQFF

d_call: .
clone_size: .
v_call: TRBV19
j_call: TRBJ1-4
cdr3_nt: TGTGCCAGTAGTTCCTTTCCTAACGGGGATGAAAAACTGTTTTTT
cdr3_aa: CASSSFPNGDEKLFF

d_call: .
clone_size: .
v_call: TRBV7-2
j_call: TRBJ1-4
cdr3_nt: TGTGCCAGCAGCTTAGGCGCAAATGAAAAACTGTTTTTT
cdr3_aa: CASSLGANEKLFF

d_call: TRBD1
clone_size: .
v_call: TRBV4-3
j_call: TRBJ2-3
cdr3_nt: TGCGCCAGCAGCCATGGGACAGGGGTCTCCGATACGCAGTATTTT
cdr3_aa: CASSHGTGVSDTQYF

d_call: TRBD1
clone_size: .
v_call: TRBV6-5
j_call: TRBJ1-2
cdr3_nt: TGTGCCAGCAGTTGGACAGGGCGATATGGCTACACCTTC
cdr3_aa: CASSWTGRYGYTF

d_call: TRBD1
clone_size: .
v_call: TRBV5-5
j_call: TRBJ1-5
cdr3_nt: TGTGCCAGCAGCTGGGGACAGGGTAGCAATCAGCCCCAGCATTTT
cdr3_aa: CASSWGQGSNQPQHF

d_call: .
clone_size: .
v_call: TRBV20-1
j_call: TRBJ2-7
cdr3_nt: TGCAGTGCTAGTCAGGGGTTAGAGCAGTACTTC
cdr3_aa: CSASQGLEQYF

d_call: TRBD2
clone_size: once
v_call: TRBV30
j_call: TRBJ2-7
cdr3_nt: TGTGCCTGTAGCGGGAGAGCATACGAGCAGTACTTC
cdr3_aa: CACSGRAYEQYF

d_call: TRBD1
clone_size: .
v_call: TRBV10-3
j_call: TRBJ2-2
cdr3_nt: TGTGCCATCAACGCAGGGGGCCCAGCGAACACCGGGGAGCTGTTTTTT
cdr3_aa: CAINAGGPANTGELFF

d_call: .
clone_size: .
v_call: TRBV21-1
j_call: TRBJ1-1
cdr3_nt: TGTGCCAGCGTTAAACCCAGTGGGCGGGATGGGAACGCTGAAGCTTTCTTT
cdr3_aa: CASVKPSGRDGNAEAFF

d_call: TRBD2
clone_size: .
v_call: TRBV10-1
j_call: TRBJ2-7
cdr3_nt: TGCGCCAGCAGACTAGCGGGAGATGCAGGCGAGCAGTACTTC
cdr3_aa: CASRLAGDAGEQYF

d_call: .
clone_size: .
v_call: TRBV5-6
j_call: TRBJ2-7
cdr3_nt: TGTGCCAGCCCTCTTCAGCGGAGCTCCTACGAGCAGTACTTC
cdr3_aa: CASPLQRSSYEQYF

d_call: .
clone_size: few
v_call: TRBV7-8
j_call: TRBJ2-6
cdr3_nt: TGTGCCAGCAGCTCCATAAGTTGGCTCTCTGGGGCCAACGTCCTGACTTTC
cdr3_aa: CASSSISWLSGANVLTF

d_call: .
clone_size: few
v_call: TRBV28
j_call: TRBJ1-1
cdr3_nt: TGTGCCACCTTGACACAGACCCCCGAAGCTTTCTTT
cdr3_aa: CATLTQTPEAFF

d_call: TRBD1
clone_size: once
v_call: TRBV4-1
j_call: TRBJ2-7
cdr3_nt: TGCGCCAGCAGCCGCCCCGGGACAGGGTCCTACGAGCAGTACTTC
cdr3_aa: CASSRPGTGSYEQYF

d_call: .
clone_size: .
v_call: TRBV28
j_call: TRBJ2-2
cdr3_nt: TGTGCCAGCAGGCCCGGACGGGAAACCGGGGAGCTGTTTTTT
cdr3_aa: CASRPGRETGELFF

d_call: .
clone_size: few
v_call: TRBV6-1
j_call: TRBJ2-5
cdr3_nt: TGTGCCAGCAGTCAAAGACAGGAACCGGGGACCCAGTACTTC
cdr3_aa: CASSQRQEPGTQYF

d_call: TRBD1
clone_size: .
v_call: TRBV7-2
j_call: TRBJ2-7
cdr3_nt: TGTGCCAGCAGCTGGACAGGGGGGGTTGAGGAGCAGTACTTC
cdr3_aa: CASSWTGGVEEQYF

d_call: TRBD1
clone_size: .
v_call: TRBV7-6
j_call: TRBJ1-5
cdr3_nt: TGTGCCAGCAGCCCGACCTGGACAGGGGATAGCAATCAGCCCCAGCATTTT
cdr3_aa: CASSPTWTGDSNQPQHF

d_call: TRBD2
clone_size: .
v_call: TRBV30
j_call: TRBJ2-7
cdr3_nt: TGTGCCTGGAGTTCCGGACTAGCGGACTACGAGCAGTACTTC
cdr3_aa: CAWSSGLADYEQYF

d_call: TRBD2
clone_size: .
v_call: TRBV5-1
j_call: TRBJ2-7
cdr3_nt: TGCGCCAGCAGGAAGACTAGCGGCTACGAGCAGTACTTC
cdr3_aa: CASRKTSGYEQYF